A selection of T cell receptor beta chains follows, all from one sample in a study of spatial heterogeneity in lung cancer. TCRdb ran MiXCR on the 5' RACE reads and lists one entry per CDR3 protein. The sample holds about 48,000 distinct CDR3 sequences; around 5.2% are singletons and the top ten take 11%. Here the sequenced sample was PBMCs, taken at surgery. The source is a male donor with early-stage non-small cell lung cancer. Each CDR3 is given with its conserved first and last residue. The D gene is left open where the match is weak. Not every row has a clone size; where given, it reads once, few, many or a size class.

V gene	J gene	D gene	clone size	CDR3 DNA	CDR3 protein
TRBV27	TRBJ2-3	NA	many	TGTGCCAGCGGATCGAACACAGATACGCAGTATTTT	CASGSNTDTQYF
TRBV6-6	TRBJ2-7	NA	many	TGTGCCAGCAGATCCTTAGGGGGGCCGGGGAAGGGGACCTACGAGCAGTACTTC	CASRSLGGPGKGTYEQYF
TRBV28	TRBJ2-2	NA	many	TGTGCCAGCGGAGGGCGGGGATTGGGCACCGGGGAGCTGTTTTTT	CASGGRGLGTGELFF
TRBV25-1	TRBJ2-7	TRBD2	many	TGTGCCAGCAGTGAATCAAGGGCTAGCGGGACCTACGAGCAGTACTTC	CASSESRASGTYEQYF
TRBV7-6	TRBJ2-1	TRBD1	many	TGTGCCAGCAGCCCTACCGGGACAGGGGGTCATGAGCAGTTCTTC	CASSPTGTGGHEQFF
TRBV7-9	TRBJ1-6	NA	NA	TGTGCCAGCAGCTGGGGTCTCCCGGGTTATAATTCACCCCTCCACTTT	CASSWGLPGYNSPLHF
TRBV10-3	TRBJ2-1	TRBD2	many	TGTGCCATCAGTGTATCTAGCTTCGGGGGGAATGAGCAGTTCTTC	CAISVSSFGGNEQFF
TRBV4-1	TRBJ2-1	TRBD2	NA	TGCGCCAGCAGCCAAGGCCTAAGAAGCGGGAGGGGATACAATGAGCAGTTCTTC	CASSQGLRSGRGYNEQFF
TRBV13	TRBJ1-1	NA	many	TGTGCCAGCAGCCCACTCGCGAGCCCGGAAGCTTTCTTT	CASSPLASPEAFF
TRBV20-1	TRBJ2-3	TRBD2	many	TGCAGTGCAAGGATAACTAGCGGTAGCACAGATACGCAGTATTTT	CSARITSGSTDTQYF
TRBV10-3	TRBJ1-1	TRBD1	few	TGTGCCATCAGCCTAACAGGGGAGAACACTGAAGCTTTCTTT	CAISLTGENTEAFF
TRBV9	TRBJ2-5	NA	many	TGTGCCAGCAGCGTAGAGGTTGGCGGCAAAGAGACCCAGTACTTC	CASSVEVGGKETQYF
TRBV5-1	TRBJ2-1	TRBD2	many	TGCGCCAGCAGCTTGGCTAGCGGGAGAGTCTATGAGCAGTTCTTC	CASSLASGRVYEQFF
TRBV4-3	TRBJ1-1	TRBD1	many	TGCGCCAGCAGCCAAGGACAGGGGAACACTGAAGCTTTCTTT	CASSQGQGNTEAFF